This T cell receptor beta chain was sequenced for a study of blood T cell repertoires in COVID-19. Looking at the study overall: The United States, Italy and Spain provided the acute and convalescent COVID-19 samples.

Seattle patients were enrolled while actively infected and followed longitudinally. J gave up 7 bases and V 3 bases, and 10 bases lay outside the gene matches. CDR1 SQVTM and CDR2 ANQGSEA come from the germline V gene. This CDR3 has 15 amino acids. Sequencing was performed with immunoSEQ multiplex PCR; in TCRdb, only in-frame clones are kept and a portion is missing. The data show roughly 240,000 clones, over 75% seen once. J is TRBJ2-1 and V is TRBV29-1, with 9 nucleotides matching TRBD2. Sequencing was done on a sample of peripheral blood. The receptor comes from a man aged 50 or older with COVID-19, enrolled during active disease. This CDR3 reads CSVEPAGGYNNEQFF. CDR3 DNA sequence: TGCAGCGTTGAGCCGGCGGGGGGGTATAATAATGAGCAGTTCTTC.